What follows are 9 T cell receptor beta chains derived from one specimen sequenced in a study of cytomegalovirus exposure and HLA in healthy donors. PCR employed 60 Vbeta and 13 Jbeta primers. Produced via immunoSEQ multiplex PCR; TCRdb's table is partial and in-frame only. The data hold 150,000 to 200,000 clones, with 60% to 80% observed a single time. Sequencing was carried out using PBMCs. These receptors all stem from a woman aged 50 to 60 in good health and CMV-seropositive.

The rearrangement uses TRBV14 and TRBJ2-7, with D possibly being TRBD1 (6 bases). The germline V and J ends were trimmed by 2 bases and 6 bases, with 11 bases remaining between them. The CDR3 loop spans 13 amino acids. Germline assignment: CDR1 SGHDN and CDR2 FVKESK. CDR3 amino acids: CASSQNRVGEQYF. The CDR3 region has the DNA TGTGCCAGCAGCCAAAACAGGGTTGGCGAGCAGTACTTC. Full variable domain (remainder filled in from reference TRBV14 and TRBJ2-7): EAGVTQFPSHSVIEKGQTVTLRCDPISGHDNLYWYRRVMGKEIKFLLHFVKESKQDESGMPNNRFLAERTGGTYSTLKVQPAELEDSGVYFCASSQNRVGEQYFGPGTRLTVT.

The rearrangement uses TRBV4-3 and TRBJ1-1; D gene ambiguous. With 0 bases removed from V and 11 bases from J, the gap between germline ends came to 13 bases. Germline CDR1 is LGHNA and CDR2 is YSLEER. The CDR3 totals 13 residues. For the CDR3, the DNA is TGCGCCAGCAGCCAAGACCGGGAGGTGAAGGCTTTCTTT. Translated, it gives CASSQDREVKAFF.

The chain combines TRBV19 with TRBJ2-3, with TRBD1 as a possible D gene (6 bases). The germline V gene has CDR1 LNHDA and CDR2 SQIVND (reference sequence). The ends were cut back, 6 bases at V and 0 bases at J, with 10 bases in the middle. The CDR3 length is 14 residues. As DNA, the CDR3 is TGTGCCAGTAGGAGGGACACCAGCACAGATACGCAGTATTTT. It specifies CASRRDTSTDTQYF.

The chain carries TRBV5-1 and TRBJ2-2, with D uncertain. This CDR3 is 16 amino acids long. V lost 0 bases to trimming and J lost 0 bases, with 9 bases between them. Germline-derived CDR1 and CDR2 are SGHRS and YFSETQ. Here the CDR3 DNA reads TGCGCCAGCAGCTTGGTTTTCGTTTCGAACACCGGGGAGCTGTTTTTT. The encoded protein is CASSLVFVSNTGELFF.

This chain uses TRBV5-8 with TRBJ1-4, with TRBD1 matching over 10 bases. This CDR3 is built from 19 residues. CDR1 is SGHTS and CDR2 is YDEGEE in the germline V gene. Losses at the gene ends were 4 bases for V and 1 base for J; bases not matched to a gene: 13. CDR3 sequence reads: CASSEGPGTGDVTNEKLFF. As DNA, the CDR3 is TGTGCCAGCAGCGAGGGGCCGGGGACAGGGGATGTAACTAATGAAAAACTGTTTTTT.

The table lists this clone with a few counts. The rearrangement uses TRBV6-1 and TRBJ2-1; unclear D gene. The germline V gene encodes CDR1 MNHNS and CDR2 SASEGT. V lost 1 base and J lost 0, with 13 bases in between. The CDR3 runs to 17 residues. CDR3 DNA sequence: TGTGCCAGCAGTGAAGATAGGTCCACTATCTCCTACAATGAGCAGTTCTTC. This encodes CASSEDRSTISYNEQFF.

Here the CDR3 DNA reads TGTGCCAGCAGCACGACAGAGACCTACGAGCAGTACTTC. It encodes CASSTTETYEQYF. This chain uses TRBV7-2 with TRBJ2-7; a weak D match, TRBD1 (5 bases). CDR3 length equals 13 residues. The germline V gene encodes CDR1 SGHTA and CDR2 FQGNSA. V shed 5 bases and J shed 2 bases, with 10 bases lying between them.

The chain carries TRBV6-5 and TRBJ1-4; the D is unclear. This CDR3 contains 12 residues. Germline V gives CDR1 MNHEY, CDR2 SVGAGI. Trimming pared 6 bases from V and 7 bases from J, leaving 9 bases between. The CDR3 here is CASRPAGEKLFF. The CDR3 nucleotides read TGTGCCAGCAGACCTGCGGGTGAAAAACTGTTTTTT.

CDR3 sequence: CASSLGQGPQETQYF. The CDR3 DNA sequence: TGCGCCAGCAGCCTTGGACAGGGACCCCAAGAGACCCAGTACTTC. This sequence joins TRBV4-3 and TRBJ2-5, with 8 bases aligning to TRBD1. Germline V gene data show CDR1 as LGHNA and CDR2 as YSLEER. This CDR3 has 15 amino acids. V was pared by 4 bases and J by 1 base, with 5 bases of the junction left unmatched.